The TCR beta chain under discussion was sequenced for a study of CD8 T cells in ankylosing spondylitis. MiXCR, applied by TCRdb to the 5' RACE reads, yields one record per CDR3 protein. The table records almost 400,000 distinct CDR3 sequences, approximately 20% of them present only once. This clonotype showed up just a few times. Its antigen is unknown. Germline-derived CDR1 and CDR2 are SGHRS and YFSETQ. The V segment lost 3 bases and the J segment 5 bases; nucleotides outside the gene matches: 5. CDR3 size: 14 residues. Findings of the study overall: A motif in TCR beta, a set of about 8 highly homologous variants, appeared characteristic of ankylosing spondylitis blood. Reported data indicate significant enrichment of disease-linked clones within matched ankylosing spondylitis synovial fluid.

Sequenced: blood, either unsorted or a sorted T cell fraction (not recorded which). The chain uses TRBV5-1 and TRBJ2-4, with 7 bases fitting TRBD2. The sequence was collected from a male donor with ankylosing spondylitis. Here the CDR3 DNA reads TGCGCCAGCAGCTCGGGGAGGGGTGAAAACATTCAGTACTTC. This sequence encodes CASSSGRGENIQYF. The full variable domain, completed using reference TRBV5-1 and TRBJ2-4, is KAGVTQTPRYLIKTRGQQVTLSCSPISGHRSVSWYQQTPGQGLQFLFEYFSETQRNKGNFPGRFSGRQFSNSRSEMNVSTLELGDSALYLCASSSGRGENIQYFGAGTRLSVL.